A selection of T cell receptor beta chains follows, all from one sample in a study of blood T cell repertoires in COVID-19. Generated by immunoSEQ multiplex PCR, the TCRdb table keeps only in-frame clones and is missing some. The table records tens of thousands of clones, about nine tenths of them present only once. The sequenced sample was peripheral blood. The receptor source for this set is a woman of 80 years or more with acute or convalescent COVID-19. The CDR3 runs from the conserved cysteine through the conserved F or W. The D gene is left open where the match is weak. Expanded clones get a size class; other rows say once, few or many, or leave the size out.

J gene | clone size | D gene | V gene | CDR3 protein | CDR3 DNA
TRBJ2-1 | . | TRBD2 | TRBV7-2 | CASSLAGGVYNEQFF | TGTGCCAGCAGCCTAGCGGGGGGGGTCTACAATGAGCAGTTCTTC
TRBJ2-2 | . | TRBD1 | TRBV7-6 | CASSLGNRGTTGELFF | TGTGCCAGCAGCTTAGGCAACAGGGGGACCACCGGGGAGCTGTTTTTT
TRBJ2-1 | . | TRBD2 | TRBV7-3 | CASSLAGGHNEQFF | TGTGCCAGCAGCTTAGCGGGGGGACACAATGAGCAGTTCTTC
TRBJ1-3 | few | . | TRBV7-6 | CASSLGGANTIYF | TGTGCCAGCAGCTTAGGGGGCGCGAACACCATATATTTT
TRBJ2-5 | . | TRBD2 | TRBV30 | CAWSVRLAGGETQYF | TGTGCCTGGAGTGTACGACTAGCGGGGGGGGAGACCCAGTACTTC
TRBJ2-1 | . | TRBD2 | TRBV28 | CASSERLAGAENEQFF | TGTGCCAGCAGTGAACGTCTAGCGGGGGCGGAGAATGAGCAGTTCTTC
TRBJ1-4 | . | . | TRBV7-2 | CASSLERSRVNEKLFF | TGTGCCAGCAGCTTAGAGAGGTCCAGGGTTAATGAAAAACTGTTTTTT
TRBJ2-5 | . | . | TRBV2 | CASSDGMTAGTQYF | TGTGCCAGCAGTGACGGAATGACGGCGGGGACCCAGTACTTC
TRBJ2-7 | . | TRBD2 | TRBV27 | CASRGLAAPRITEQYF | TGTGCCAGCAGAGGGCTAGCGGCCCCTAGAATAACGGAGCAGTACTTC
TRBJ1-1 | few | . | TRBV7-3 | CASSSRGQPNTEAFF | TGTGCCAGCAGCTCGCGAGGACAGCCGAACACTGAAGCTTTCTTT
TRBJ1-5 | . | TRBD1 | TRBV27 | CASSFGQGDQPQHF | TGTGCCAGCAGTTTTGGGCAGGGGGATCAGCCCCAGCATTTT
TRBJ1-5 | once | . | TRBV12-5 | CASGFHNQPQHF | TGTGCTAGTGGTTTTCATAATCAGCCCCAGCATTTT
TRBJ1-5 | once | . | TRBV12-5 | CASGLDPQYSNQPQHF | TGTGCTAGTGGTTTGGATCCGCAGTATAGCAATCAGCCCCAGCATTTT
TRBJ1-1 | . | . | TRBV5-6 | CASSLAGKAEAFF | TGTGCCAGCAGCTTGGCAGGTAAGGCTGAAGCTTTCTTT
TRBJ1-1 | . | . | TRBV18 | CASSPAGGLINTEAFF | TGTGCCAGCTCACCAGCTGGGGGCCTAATCAACACTGAAGCTTTCTTT
TRBJ2-7 | . | TRBD1 | TRBV2 | CASSEDGQGDREQYF | TGTGCCAGCAGTGAAGATGGACAGGGGGATCGCGAGCAGTACTTC
TRBJ2-1 | . | . | TRBV5-8 | CASSLAGTSYNEQFF | TGTGCCAGCAGCTTGGCGGGGACTTCCTACAATGAGCAGTTCTTC
TRBJ1-6 | . | TRBD1 | TRBV7-2 | CASSGTVNNSPLHF | TGTGCCAGCAGCGGGACAGTTAATAATTCACCCCTCCACTTT
TRBJ1-5 | . | . | TRBV5-1 | CASSLSPDGTLNQPQHF | TGCGCCAGCAGCTTGTCCCCCGATGGGACACTTAATCAGCCCCAGCATTTT
TRBJ2-1 | . | TRBD2 | TRBV5-1 | CASSARLAGVYNEQFF | TGCGCCAGCAGCGCCAGACTAGCGGGAGTTTACAATGAGCAGTTCTTC
TRBJ2-5 | . | . | TRBV6-5 | CASRAGGAIQETQYF | TGTGCCAGCAGGGCTGGCGGGGCGATACAAGAGACCCAGTACTTC
TRBJ1-5 | . | . | TRBV7-2 | CASSLSLGQPQHF | TGTGCCAGCAGCTTATCTCTAGGTCAGCCCCAGCATTTT
TRBJ1-4 | few | TRBD1 | TRBV5-4 | CASSIRTGGFKANEKLFF | TGTGCCAGCAGCATCCGGACAGGGGGCTTTAAGGCTAATGAAAAACTGTTTTTT
TRBJ2-1 | few | TRBD1 | TRBV4-2 | CASSQAGTDYNEQFF | TGTGCCAGCAGCCAAGCCGGGACAGACTACAATGAGCAGTTCTTC
TRBJ2-2 | . | . | TRBV4-2 | CASSQEVAVNTGELFF | TGTGCCAGCAGCCAAGAGGTAGCGGTGAACACCGGGGAGCTGTTTTTT
TRBJ2-1 | . | TRBD1 | TRBV6-2/TRBV6-3 | CASSGGQGAVNNEQFF | TGTGCCAGCAGTGGGGGACAGGGGGCAGTAAATAATGAGCAGTTCTTC
TRBJ2-7 | . | . | TRBV30 | CAWSIYSNRWESTYEQYF | TGTGCCTGGAGTATCTACTCCAATCGGTGGGAGTCAACCTACGAGCAGTACTTC
TRBJ2-7 | . | TRBD1 | TRBV3-1/TRBV3-2 | CASSQTRTGASEQYF | TGTGCCAGCAGCCAAACTCGGACAGGGGCCTCCGAGCAGTACTTC
TRBJ2-3 | . | . | TRBV7-3 | CASRYTTDASATQYF | TGTGCCAGCAGGTATACGACAGATGCCAGTGCTACGCAGTATTTT
TRBJ1-6 | . | TRBD1 | TRBV5-1 | CASRNTGTENSPLHF | TGCGCCAGCAGAAATACCGGGACAGAGAATTCACCCCTCCACTTT
TRBJ2-5 | few | . | TRBV6-5 | CASRVQGNQETQYF | TGTGCCAGCAGGGTACAGGGTAACCAAGAGACCCAGTACTTC
TRBJ1-1 | . | TRBD1 | TRBV6-5 | CASHRQGVTEAFF | TGTGCCAGCCATCGACAGGGGGTTACTGAAGCTTTCTTT
TRBJ1-5 | . | TRBD1 | TRBV19 | CASNTRRQGGVQPQHF | TGTGCCAGTAACACCCGCCGACAGGGGGGGGTTCAGCCCCAGCATTTT
TRBJ2-2 | . | . | TRBV5-8 | CASSLIQKELFF | TGTGCCAGCAGCTTGATCCAGAAGGAGCTGTTTTTT